The rows below give T cell receptor beta chains drawn from one sample of a study of graft-versus-host responses after intestinal transplantation. Only in-frame clones appear in the TCRdb table, and some are missing; sequencing was by immunoSEQ multiplex PCR. Of about 100,000 clones listed, roughly 87% were seen once; the top ten hold around 0.98%. Their cognate antigens are unknown. The sequencing here drew on unstimulated CD4+ T cells sorted from spleen or lymph node cells, taken before transplant. The receptors here all came from a human donor who was the organ donor for an intestinal transplant. The CDR3 runs from the conserved cysteine through the conserved F or W. Fields, in order: V gene, J gene, clone size, D gene, CDR3 protein, CDR3 DNA. The D gene is left open where the match is weak. Size is omitted from some rows. Given values are once, few, many or a class for expanded clones.

TRBV7-3,TRBJ2-7,once,.,CASSLGSGEQYF,TGTGCCAGCAGCTTAGGTTCCGGGGAGCAGTACTTC
TRBV10-3,TRBJ1-1,few,.,CAISAPTSEAFF,TGTGCCATCAGTGCCCCGACGTCTGAAGCTTTCTTT
TRBV6-5,TRBJ1-2,once,TRBD1,CASSPRTGGYGYTF,TGTGCCAGCAGTCCAAGGACAGGGGGTTATGGCTACACCTTC
TRBV28,TRBJ1-5,.,.,CASRPTPGNSNQPQHF,TGTGCCAGCAGGCCGACCCCAGGAAATAGCAATCAGCCCCAGCATTTT
TRBV28,TRBJ2-5,.,.,CASSYGTPEQYF,TGTGCCAGCAGTTATGGGACACCTGAGCAGTACTTC
TRBV28,TRBJ2-5,.,.,CASNLFRDPGRETQYF,TGTGCCAGCAATCTGTTCCGGGACCCGGGACGAGAGACCCAGTACTTC
TRBV18,TRBJ1-5,.,TRBD1,CASSRQGQGNQPQHF,TGTGCCAGCTCGAGACAGGGACAGGGCAATCAGCCCCAGCATTTT
TRBV11-2,TRBJ2-5,.,.,CASSSFLQRQETQYF,TGTGCCAGCAGCTCCTTCTTACAGAGACAAGAGACCCAGTACTTC
TRBV5-1,TRBJ2-3,.,TRBD2,CASSTSGVSTDTQYF,TGCGCCAGCAGCACTAGCGGTGTTAGCACAGATACGCAGTATTTT
TRBV14,TRBJ1-6,.,TRBD1,CASSRKGQPTENSPLHF,TGTGCCAGCAGCCGCAAGGGACAGCCCACCGAAAATTCACCCCTCCACTTT
TRBV6-1,TRBJ1-2,.,.,CASSALRNYGYTF,TGTGCCAGCAGTGCTTTACGGAACTATGGCTACACCTTC
TRBV7-8,TRBJ1-6,.,.,CASTNQRGGVTYNSPLHF,TGTGCCAGCACAAACCAGAGGGGGGGGGTTACTTATAATTCACCCCTCCACTTT
TRBV28,TRBJ2-4,.,TRBD1,CASRRDRGEVRNIQYF,TGTGCCAGCAGGCGGGACAGGGGTGAGGTTCGGAACATTCAGTACTTC
TRBV28,TRBJ1-2,few,TRBD1,CASRGQGDYGYTF,TGTGCCAGCAGGGGACAGGGGGACTATGGCTACACCTTC
TRBV9,TRBJ2-2,.,TRBD2,CASSTSGGAPGELFF,TGTGCCAGCAGTACTAGCGGGGGGGCCCCCGGGGAGCTGTTTTTT
TRBV11-2,TRBJ1-1,.,.,CASSLAEANTEAFF,TGTGCCAGCAGCCTAGCAGAAGCAAACACTGAAGCTTTCTTT
TRBV28,TRBJ2-5,.,.,CASSFTRWEQYF,TGTGCCAGCAGTTTCACCCGGTGGGAGCAGTACTTC
TRBV9,TRBJ1-3,.,TRBD1,CASSGQGANSGNTIYF,TGTGCCAGCAGCGGACAGGGCGCGAACTCTGGAAACACCATATATTTT
TRBV19,TRBJ2-3,.,.,CASSTRADTQYF,TGTGCCAGTAGTACTCGAGCAGATACGCAGTATTTT
TRBV6-5,TRBJ1-2,.,.,CASSVLGAEIRGYTF,TGTGCCAGCAGTGTACTGGGAGCCGAGATCCGGGGCTACACCTTC
TRBV30,TRBJ1-2,.,TRBD1,CAWSGDSNYGYTF,TGTGCCTGGAGTGGGGACAGCAACTATGGCTACACCTTC
TRBV6-6,TRBJ1-4,.,.,CASSPGATNEKLFF,TGTGCCAGCAGCCCAGGGGCTACTAATGAAAAACTGTTTTTT
TRBV9,TRBJ2-7,.,.,CASSVGPGMTYEQYF,TGTGCCAGCAGCGTAGGGCCAGGGATGACCTACGAGCAGTACTTC
TRBV18,TRBJ1-1,.,TRBD1,CASSPQDRATEAFF,TGTGCCAGCTCACCACAGGACAGGGCCACTGAAGCTTTCTTT
TRBV9,TRBJ1-3,.,.,CASSATISGTAGNTIYF,TGTGCCAGCAGCGCCACCATCTCAGGGACCGCTGGAAACACCATATATTTT
TRBV4-2,TRBJ1-1,.,TRBD1,CASSQDRGTGGLGMNTEAFF,TGTGCCAGCAGCCAAGATCGAGGGACAGGGGGCTTGGGGATGAACACTGAAGCTTTCTTT
TRBV5-1,TRBJ2-1,.,TRBD2,CASSTGTSGGVNEQFF,TGCGCCAGCAGCACAGGGACTAGCGGGGGGGTCAATGAGCAGTTCTTC
TRBV28,TRBJ2-3,.,.,CASSGGRDTQYF,TGTGCCAGCAGTGGGGGGAGAGATACGCAGTATTTT
TRBV5-1,TRBJ2-7,.,.,CASSLGPSKQYF,TGCGCCAGCAGCTTGGGGCCTTCCAAGCAGTACTTC
TRBV15,TRBJ1-1,.,TRBD1,CATSRGTGVFATEAFF,TGTGCCACCAGCAGGGGGACAGGGGTCTTCGCCACTGAAGCTTTCTTT
TRBV9,TRBJ2-3,.,.,CASSVGVLNTDTQYF,TGTGCCAGCAGCGTAGGGGTCCTTAACACAGATACGCAGTATTTT
TRBV5-1,TRBJ2-2,.,TRBD2,CASSLGTSSGTGELFF,TGCGCCAGCAGCCTGGGGACTAGCTCGGGCACCGGGGAGCTGTTTTTT
TRBV18,TRBJ2-7,.,.,CASSPWETYEQYF,TGTGCCAGCTCACCTTGGGAAACCTACGAGCAGTACTTC
TRBV2,TRBJ1-2,few,.,CASSGHSYGYTF,TGTGCCAGCAGTGGTCACTCGTATGGCTACACCTTC
TRBV27,TRBJ2-3,.,TRBD2,CASSLGLTSGTDTDTQYF,TGTGCCAGCAGTTTAGGGTTGACTAGCGGGACAGACACAGATACGCAGTATTTT
TRBV15,TRBJ2-7,.,TRBD1,CATSRGGTGGMYEQYF,TGTGCCACCAGCAGAGGAGGGACAGGGGGCATGTACGAGCAGTACTTC
TRBV2,TRBJ1-4,.,.,CASKLDRKIEKLFF,TGTGCCAGCAAACTTGACAGGAAAATCGAAAAACTGTTTTTT
TRBV11-2,TRBJ2-5,.,.,CASSLQETQYF,TGTGCCAGCAGCTTACAAGAGACCCAGTACTTC
TRBV28,TRBJ1-2,.,TRBD1,CASSFGGGGFYGYTF,TGTGCCAGCAGTTTTGGAGGGGGCGGATTCTATGGCTACACCTTC
TRBV2,TRBJ2-2,.,.,CASSELGYTGELFF,TGTGCCAGCAGTGAGCTGGGGTACACCGGGGAGCTGTTTTTT
TRBV7-9,TRBJ2-7,.,.,CASRPTGLSYEQYF,TGTGCCAGCAGACCGACGGGGCTTTCCTACGAGCAGTACTTC
TRBV7-9,TRBJ1-5,few,TRBD1,CASSLADRGGNQPQHF,TGTGCCAGCAGCTTAGCGGACAGGGGTGGCAATCAGCCCCAGCATTTT
TRBV19,TRBJ1-5,.,.,CAQPRVVTRHF,TGTGCCCAACCTCGGGTGGTAACGCGGCATTTT
TRBV7-2,TRBJ2-3,.,TRBD2,CASSTGASGGGRTDTQYF,TGTGCCAGCAGCACTGGGGCTAGCGGGGGCGGTAGGACAGATACGCAGTATTTT